This T cell receptor beta chain was recovered during a study of T cell repertoires in cytomegalovirus infection. Study context: CMV epitopes that were recently identified and HLA-C-restricted were used alongside well-studied HLA-B-restricted ones. Through public TCR beta signatures, both CMV infection and matching HLA type were indicated. Points from the study as a whole: Clonotype analysis showed dominance of the ex vivo response by HLA-C-restricted CMV-specific TCR beta clonotypes.

Looked up from germline, CDR1 is DFQATT and CDR2 is SNEGSKA (reference sequence). V lost 0 bases and J 0 bases, leaving 12 bases between the germline ends. The CDR3 runs to 15 residues. As concerns this clonotype: Its antigen is unknown.

TCRdb processed the reads anew with MiXCR; each CDR3 protein has one entry. The sample has about 920,000 distinct CDR3 sequences, under 40% seen once. The sequence was obtained from a human donor in good health (CMV status not recorded). Some clones in this sample may be carry-over from other donors' samples. The sample was cultured CD8+ T cells from PBMCs, taken from culture after CMV antigen stimulation. The chain links TRBV20-1 to TRBJ2-7, with D perhaps TRBD1 (6 bases). CDR3 sequence reads: CSARDLGTISYEQYF. Here the CDR3 DNA reads TGCAGTGCTAGAGATCTAGGGACAATCTCCTACGAGCAGTACTTC.